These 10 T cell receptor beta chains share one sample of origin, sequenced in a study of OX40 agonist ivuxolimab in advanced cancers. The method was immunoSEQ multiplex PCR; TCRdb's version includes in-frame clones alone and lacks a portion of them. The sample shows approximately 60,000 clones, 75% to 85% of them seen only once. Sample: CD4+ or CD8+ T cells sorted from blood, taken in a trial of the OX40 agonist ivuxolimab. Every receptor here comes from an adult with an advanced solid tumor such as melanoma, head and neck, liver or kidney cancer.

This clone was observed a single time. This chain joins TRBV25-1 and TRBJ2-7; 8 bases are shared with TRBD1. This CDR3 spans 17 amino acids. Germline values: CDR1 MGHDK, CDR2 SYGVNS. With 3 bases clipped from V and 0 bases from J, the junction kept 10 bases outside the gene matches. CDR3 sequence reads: CASSDAGGYWGSYEQYF. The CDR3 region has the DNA TGTGCCAGCAGTGACGCAGGGGGCTATTGGGGCTCCTACGAGCAGTACTTC.

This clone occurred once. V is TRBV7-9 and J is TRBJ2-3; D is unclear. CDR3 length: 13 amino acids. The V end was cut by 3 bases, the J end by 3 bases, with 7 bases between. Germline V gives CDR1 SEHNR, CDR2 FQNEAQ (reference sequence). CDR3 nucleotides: TGTGCCAGCAGCTTTTCGACGACAGATACGCAGTATTTT. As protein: CASSFSTTDTQYF.

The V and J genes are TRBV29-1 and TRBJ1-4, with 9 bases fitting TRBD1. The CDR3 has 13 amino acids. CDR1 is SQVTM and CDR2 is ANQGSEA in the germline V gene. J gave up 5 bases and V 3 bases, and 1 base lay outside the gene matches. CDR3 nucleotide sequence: TGCAGCGTTGAGGGGACAGGGAATGAAAAACTGTTTTTT. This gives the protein CSVEGTGNEKLFF.

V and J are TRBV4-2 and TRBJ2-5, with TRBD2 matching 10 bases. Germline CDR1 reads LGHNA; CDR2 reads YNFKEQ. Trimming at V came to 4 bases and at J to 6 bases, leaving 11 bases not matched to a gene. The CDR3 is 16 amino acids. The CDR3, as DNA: TGTGCCAGCAGCCCCTTTAGCGGGGGGACGCTACAGACCCAGTACTTC. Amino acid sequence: CASSPFSGGTLQTQYF.

The CDR3: CASVNSGQETQYF. CDR3 coding DNA: TGTGCCAGCGTGAATAGCGGACAAGAGACCCAGTACTTC. This chain joins TRBV2 and TRBJ2-5; possibly TRBD2 for D (6 bases). Between the trimmed V and J ends, which lost 8 bases and 2 bases, there was a span of 12 bases. This CDR3 is 13 amino acids long. CDR1 and CDR2 (germline): SNHLY, FYNNEI.

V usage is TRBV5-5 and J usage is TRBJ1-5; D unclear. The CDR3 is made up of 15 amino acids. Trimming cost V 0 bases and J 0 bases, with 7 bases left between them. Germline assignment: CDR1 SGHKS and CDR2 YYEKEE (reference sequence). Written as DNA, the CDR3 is TGTGCCAGCAGCTTGGGAGGACTTAGCAATCAGCCCCAGCATTTT. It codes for CASSLGGLSNQPQHF.

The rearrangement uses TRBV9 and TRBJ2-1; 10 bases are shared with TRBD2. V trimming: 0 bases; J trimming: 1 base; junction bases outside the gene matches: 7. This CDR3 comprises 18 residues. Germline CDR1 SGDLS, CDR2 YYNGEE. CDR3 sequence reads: CASSVADSGGWSYNEQFF. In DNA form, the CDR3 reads TGTGCCAGCAGCGTAGCTGATAGCGGGGGGTGGTCCTACAATGAGCAGTTCTTC.

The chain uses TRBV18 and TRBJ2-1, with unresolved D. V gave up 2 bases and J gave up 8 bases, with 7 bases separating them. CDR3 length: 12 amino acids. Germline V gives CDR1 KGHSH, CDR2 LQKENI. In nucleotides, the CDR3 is TGTGCCAGCTCACCAGGAGTCTATGAGCAGTTCTTC. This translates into CASSPGVYEQFF. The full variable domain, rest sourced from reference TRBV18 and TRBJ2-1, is NAGVMQNPRHLVRRRGQEARLRCSPMKGHSHVYWYRQLPEEGLKFMVYLQKENIIDESGMPKERFSAEFPKEGPSILRIQQVVRGDSAAYFCASSPGVYEQFFGPGTRLTVL.

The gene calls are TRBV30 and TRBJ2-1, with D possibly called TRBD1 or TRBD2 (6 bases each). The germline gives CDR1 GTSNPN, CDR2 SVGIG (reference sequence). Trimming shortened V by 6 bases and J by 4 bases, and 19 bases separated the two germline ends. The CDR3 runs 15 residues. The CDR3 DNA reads TGTGCCTGTACCGGAGGGGGGATGGGTTACAATGAGCAGTTCTTC. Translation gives CACTGGGMGYNEQFF.

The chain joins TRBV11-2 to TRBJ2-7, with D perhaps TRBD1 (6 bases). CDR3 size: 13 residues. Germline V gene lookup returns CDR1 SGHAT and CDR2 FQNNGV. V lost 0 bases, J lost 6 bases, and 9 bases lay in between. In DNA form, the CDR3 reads TGTGCCAGCAGCTTAGAGCAGGGGTCCGAGCAGTACTTC. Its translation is CASSLEQGSEQYF.